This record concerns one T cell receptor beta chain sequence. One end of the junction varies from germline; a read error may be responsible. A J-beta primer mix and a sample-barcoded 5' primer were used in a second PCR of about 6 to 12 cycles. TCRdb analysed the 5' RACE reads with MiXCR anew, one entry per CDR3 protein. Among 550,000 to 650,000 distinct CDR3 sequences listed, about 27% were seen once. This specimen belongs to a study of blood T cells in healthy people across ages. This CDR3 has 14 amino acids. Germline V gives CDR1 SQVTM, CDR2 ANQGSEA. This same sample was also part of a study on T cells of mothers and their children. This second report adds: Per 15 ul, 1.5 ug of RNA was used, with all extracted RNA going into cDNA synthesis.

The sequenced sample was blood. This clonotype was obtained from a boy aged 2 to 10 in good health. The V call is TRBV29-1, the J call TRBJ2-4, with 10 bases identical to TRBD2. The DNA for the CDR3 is TGCGGCGTTGGGCGTCTAGCGGGGGAAAACATTCAGTACTTC. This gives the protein CGVGRLAGENIQYF.